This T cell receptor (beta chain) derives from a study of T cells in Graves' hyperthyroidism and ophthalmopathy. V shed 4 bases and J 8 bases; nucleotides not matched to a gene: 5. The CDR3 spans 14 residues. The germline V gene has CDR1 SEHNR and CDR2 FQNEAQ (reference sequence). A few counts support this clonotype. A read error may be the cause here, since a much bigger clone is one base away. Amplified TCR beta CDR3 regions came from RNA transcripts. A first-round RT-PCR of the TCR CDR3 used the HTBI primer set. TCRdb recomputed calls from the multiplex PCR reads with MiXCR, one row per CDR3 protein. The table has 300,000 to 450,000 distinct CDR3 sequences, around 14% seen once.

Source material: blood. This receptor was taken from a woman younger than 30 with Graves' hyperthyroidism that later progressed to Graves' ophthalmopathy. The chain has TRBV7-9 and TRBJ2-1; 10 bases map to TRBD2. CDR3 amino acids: CASSSSGSSYEQFF. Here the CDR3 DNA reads TGTGCCAGCAGCTCTAGCGGGAGTAGCTATGAGCAGTTCTTC. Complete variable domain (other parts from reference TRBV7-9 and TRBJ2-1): DTGVSQNPRHKITKRGQNVTFRCDPISEHNRLYWYRQTLGQGPEFLTYFQNEAQLEKSRLLSDRFSAERPKGSFSTLEIQRTEQGDSAMYLCASSSSGSSYEQFFGPGTRLTVL.